What follows are 27 T cell receptor beta chains derived from one specimen sequenced in a study of blood T cell repertoires in COVID-19. Here immunoSEQ multiplex PCR was the method, and the copy in TCRdb shows in-frame clones only, minus some. The top ten hold roughly 4% of the sample, which has 150,000 or so clones, roughly 87% seen once. Source material: PBMCs or T cells enriched from blood (not recorded which). All receptors derive from a woman aged 40-49 years who had been exposed to COVID-19.

The chain uses TRBV27 and TRBJ1-2; D is undetermined. The CDR3 is made up of 13 amino acids. Germline lookup yields CDR1 MNHEY and CDR2 SMNVEV (reference sequence). The V gene lost 6 bases and the J gene lost 3 bases, with 11 bases spanning the gap. This CDR3 reads CASRWGVDYGYTF. In DNA, the CDR3 is TGTGCCAGCAGATGGGGAGTGGACTATGGCTACACCTTC.

The rearrangement joins TRBV18 to TRBJ2-7; 7 nucleotides agree with TRBD2. CDR3 size: 15 residues. V shed 2 bases and J 4 bases; nucleotides not matched to a gene: 8. Germline values: CDR1 KGHSH, CDR2 LQKENI. DNA of the CDR3: TGTGCCAGCTCACCAGGTAGCGGGTTAGTGTACGAGCAGTACTTC. Protein sequence: CASSPGSGLVYEQYF.

The gene calls are TRBV9 and TRBJ2-6, with D maybe TRBD2 (5 bases). Trimming took 8 bases from V and 0 from J, leaving 9 bases between them. The CDR3 runs 14 residues. Germline V gives CDR1 SGDLS, CDR2 YYNGEE. CDR3 protein: CASRGSSGANVLTF. For the CDR3, the DNA is TGTGCCAGTCGAGGGAGCTCTGGGGCCAACGTCCTGACTTTC.

This clone was seen only a few times. The chain has TRBV5-4 and TRBJ1-1; 9 positions match TRBD1. Germline CDR1 SGHNT, CDR2 YYREEE (reference sequence). This CDR3 is built from 14 residues. The junction had 8 bases not matched to a gene; V was cut back by 4 bases and J by 7 bases. The CDR3 reads CASSRGTGRLEAFF. The CDR3 DNA follows: TGTGCCAGCAGCCGGGGGACAGGGCGGCTTGAAGCTTTCTTT.

The chain links TRBV14 to TRBJ1-2, with a tentative D call TRBD1 (5 bases). This CDR3 comprises 16 residues. Deletions cut 4 bases from V and 5 bases from J, with 20 bases between. Looked up from germline, CDR1 is SGHDN and CDR2 is FVKESK. This CDR3 is CASSRMGGDGPYGYTF. DNA for the CDR3: TGTGCCAGCAGCCGCATGGGGGGGGACGGACCGTATGGCTACACCTTC.

The chain carries TRBV5-1 and TRBJ1-3, with 8 bases that match TRBD1. The trim removed 4 bases at V and 0 bases at J, leaving 6 bases unmatched. CDR3 length: 16 amino acids. Germline V gene lookup returns CDR1 SGHRS and CDR2 YFSETQ. This CDR3 is CASSGGQVLSGNTIYF. The CDR3 DNA reads as TGCGCCAGCAGCGGGGGACAGGTCCTCTCTGGAAACACCATATATTTT.

The chain has TRBV3-1 (or the pseudogene TRBV3-2) and TRBJ2-5, with TRBD2 identical over 10 bases. Losses at the gene ends were 1 base for V and 0 bases for J; bases not matched to a gene: 14. The germline V gene encodes CDR1 LGHDT and CDR2 YNNKEL (reference sequence). The CDR3 consists of 20 residues. The CDR3 DNA follows: TGTGCCAGCAGCCAAGTCTTGGGACTAGCGACCTGCCAAGACCAAGAGACCCAGTACTTC. Translated: CASSQVLGLATCQDQETQYF.

The chain uses TRBV12-5 and TRBJ1-5, with D possibly being TRBD1 (5 bases). The CDR3 contains 13 residues. From germline, CDR1 is LGHNT and CDR2 FRNRAP. V shed 4 bases and J shed 7 bases, with 11 bases lying between them. CDR3 nucleotide sequence: TGTGCTAGTGGTTCCAGACAGAGCCAGCCCCAGCATTTT. Protein: CASGSRQSQPQHF. Supplemented by reference TRBV12-5 and TRBJ1-5, the full variable domain reads DARVTQTPRHKVTEMGQEVTMRCQPILGHNTVFWYRQTMMQGLELLAYFRNRAPLDDSGMPKDRFSAEMPDATLATLKIQPSEPRDSAVYFCASGSRQSQPQHFGDGTRLSIL.

The chain joins TRBV6-2 or TRBV6-3 to TRBJ2-7; TRBD1 might be the D (6 bases). V was pared by 6 bases and J by 7 bases, with 16 bases between. CDR3 length equals 13 residues. Germline CDR1 is MNHEY and CDR2 is SVGEGT. The CDR3 is CASSRTDRQEQYF. The CDR3, as DNA: TGTGCCAGCAGCCGGACGGACAGACAAGAGCAGTACTTC.

The V and J genes are TRBV12-5 and TRBJ1-4; the match to TRBD1 covers 7 bases. The CDR3 length is 12 residues. V lost 6 bases to trimming and J lost 7 bases; unmatched junction nucleotides: 2. From germline, CDR1 is LGHNT and CDR2 FRNRAP. CDR3 coding DNA: TGTGCTAGTGGCCGGACAGGTGAAAAACTGTTTTTT. The encoded protein is CASGRTGEKLFF.

V and J are TRBV27 and TRBJ1-4, with D possibly matching TRBD1 (5 bases). This CDR3 has 14 residues. Trimming stripped 2 bases from V and 7 bases from J, with 11 bases between. The germline V gene encodes CDR1 MNHEY and CDR2 SMNVEV (reference sequence). This CDR3 is CASSLPGRGEKLFF. The CDR3 DNA follows: TGTGCCAGCAGTTTACCAGGGAGGGGTGAAAAACTGTTTTTT.

The J gene is TRBJ1-3, the V gene TRBV28; 7 nucleotides align to TRBD1. The CDR3 length is 13 residues. Germline V gene sequence: CDR1 MDHEN, CDR2 SYDVKM. Unmatched junction bases numbered 3, after V lost 8 bases and J lost 2 bases. The CDR3 DNA sequence: TGTGCCAGCTTTCAGGGGGCTGGAAACACCATATATTTT. It yields the protein CASFQGAGNTIYF.

The chain employs TRBV11-2 and TRBJ2-2, with TRBD2 matching over 8 bases. V dropped 4 bases and J dropped 3; count of bases not matched to a gene: 7. Germline V gene lookup returns CDR1 SGHAT and CDR2 FQNNGV. CDR3 length: 16 residues. CDR3 in DNA: TGTGCCAGCAGCTATACTAGCGGACGCGACACCGGGGAGCTGTTTTTT. Residues: CASSYTSGRDTGELFF.

This rearrangement joins TRBV2 to TRBJ1-5; tentatively, D is TRBD1 (6 bases). The germline V gene has CDR1 SNHLY and CDR2 FYNNEI. The CDR3 contains 17 residues. The germline V and J ends were trimmed by 4 bases and 1 base, with 17 bases remaining between them. The CDR3 nucleotides read TGTGCCAGCAGTGGGGGGCGAGGATTTAGAAGCAATCAGCCCCAGCATTTT. This sequence encodes CASSGGRGFRSNQPQHF.

The rearrangement joins TRBV18 to TRBJ2-7; the D gene is possibly TRBD2 (5 bases). Trimming stripped 8 bases from V and 0 bases from J, with 17 bases between. The CDR3 spans 15 residues. The germline V gene encodes CDR1 KGHSH and CDR2 LQKENI. In DNA form, the CDR3 reads TGTGCCAGCGCCACTGACGGAGGCTTCTCCTACGAGCAGTACTTC. Residues: CASATDGGFSYEQYF.

J is TRBJ2-7 and V is TRBV2; perhaps TRBD2 as D (6 bases). Germline V gene sequence: CDR1 SNHLY, CDR2 FYNNEI. This CDR3 region has 15 residues. The V end lost 7 bases, the J end lost 4 bases, and 20 bases lay between the germline ends. The CDR3 spells CASTGGDAGRYEQYF. CDR3 sequence (DNA): TGTGCCAGCACTGGGGGTGATGCGGGAAGGTACGAGCAGTACTTC.

This clone has only a few counts. V and J are TRBV7-3 and TRBJ1-1; possible D gene TRBD1, 6 bases. Germline CDR1 is SGHTA and CDR2 is FQGTGA. Trimming cost V 6 bases and J 1 base, with 15 bases left between them. CDR3 length: 15 residues. This chain's CDR3 is CASRPGVAQNTEAFF. The DNA for the CDR3 is TGTGCCAGCAGACCAGGGGTAGCGCAGAACACTGAAGCTTTCTTT.

The V and J genes are TRBV6-6 and TRBJ1-2; D is undetermined. This CDR3 comprises 11 residues. The V gene lost 6 bases and the J gene lost 6 bases, with 8 bases spanning the gap. Germline CDR1 is MNHNY and CDR2 is SVGAGI (reference sequence). The CDR3 bases are TGTGCCAGCAGCAACACAGATGGCTACACCTTC. Translated: CASSNTDGYTF.

The J gene is TRBJ2-5, the V gene TRBV27; the D gene is possibly TRBD1 (6 bases). Trimming removed 5 bases from V and 1 base from J, with 23 bases in between. Germline assignment: CDR1 MNHEY and CDR2 SMNVEV (reference sequence). The CDR3 covers 18 residues. CDR3 DNA sequence: TGTGCCAGCAGTCTTACCTTTACAGGGATGGAGAGCCAAGAGACCCAGTACTTC. As protein: CASSLTFTGMESQETQYF.

V gene TRBV24-1 combines with J gene TRBJ1-2; D gene ambiguous. V was cut by 11 bases and J by 6 bases, with 18 bases left in between. The CDR3 covers 13 residues. Germline CDR1 and CDR2: KGHDR and SFDVKD. The CDR3 bases are TGTGCCAGCCAGAAGGAGAGGGTCAATGGCTACACCTTC. Translation: CASQKERVNGYTF.

This clone has more than one count but fewer than ten. The V gene is TRBV3-1 (or the pseudogene TRBV3-2), the J gene TRBJ1-1; D remains ambiguous. From germline, CDR1 is LGHDT and CDR2 YNNKEL (reference sequence). The CDR3 length is 17 residues. Trimming removed 0 bases from V and 0 bases from J, with 14 bases in between. The CDR3 region is CASSQERMGGLNTEAFF. In DNA, the CDR3 is TGTGCCAGCAGCCAAGAGAGGATGGGAGGGCTGAACACTGAAGCTTTCTTT.

The chain couples TRBV5-1 to TRBJ1-4; 10 bases map to TRBD1. Losses at the gene ends were 4 bases for V and 4 bases for J; bases not matched to a gene: 4. The CDR3 has 15 residues. Germline CDR1 SGHRS, CDR2 YFSETQ. CDR3 in DNA: TGCGCCAGCAGCGGGACAGGGGAGGGTAATGAAAAACTGTTTTTT. As protein: CASSGTGEGNEKLFF.

The V gene is TRBV5-1, the J gene TRBJ2-3; 9 nucleotides align to TRBD1. This CDR3 has 14 amino acids. V shed 3 bases, J shed 5 bases, and the junction held 4 bases outside the gene matches. Germline V gene data show CDR1 as SGHRS and CDR2 as YFSETQ. The CDR3 sequence is CASSSGQGKDTQYF. Written as DNA, the CDR3 is TGCGCCAGCAGCTCGGGACAGGGAAAAGATACGCAGTATTTT.

This clone was counted a single time. The gene calls are TRBV6-2 or TRBV6-3 and TRBJ1-1; 9 positions agree with TRBD1. Germline CDR1 and CDR2: MNHEY and SVGEGT. The CDR3 is 13 amino acids. Trimming removed 2 bases from V and 9 bases from J; junction bases left unmatched: 4. The CDR3 region is CASSYGTGLQAFF. The CDR3 bases are TGTGCCAGCAGTTACGGGACAGGGCTGCAAGCTTTCTTT.

The gene calls are TRBV6-4 and TRBJ2-1; 8 positions match TRBD2. Germline V gene lookup returns CDR1 MRHNA and CDR2 SNTAGT. V lost 3 bases and J lost 8; bases outside the gene matches: 12. The CDR3 covers 16 residues. The CDR3 DNA reads as TGTGCCAGCAGTGATCTAGGCGGGACTAGGGCTTATGAGCAGTTCTTC. Amino acids: CASSDLGGTRAYEQFF.

The rearrangement joins TRBV27 to TRBJ2-2; TRBD2 matches at 11 bases. Germline lookup yields CDR1 MNHEY and CDR2 SMNVEV (reference sequence). The CDR3 runs to 16 residues. V lost 2 bases to trimming and J lost 2 bases; unmatched junction nucleotides: 1. The CDR3 reads CASSLGLAGNTGELFF. As DNA, the CDR3 is TGTGCCAGCAGTTTAGGACTAGCGGGTAACACCGGGGAGCTGTTTTTT.

The CDR3 spells CASTTHGGETQYF. CDR3 nucleotide sequence: TGTGCCAGCACCACCCACGGGGGAGAGACCCAGTACTTC. This rearrangement joins TRBV6-6 to TRBJ2-5; D perhaps matches TRBD2 (6 bases). The length of the CDR3 is 13 residues. The ends were cut back, 7 bases at V and 4 bases at J, with 13 bases in the middle. Germline V gene sequence: CDR1 MNHNY, CDR2 SVGAGI (reference sequence).